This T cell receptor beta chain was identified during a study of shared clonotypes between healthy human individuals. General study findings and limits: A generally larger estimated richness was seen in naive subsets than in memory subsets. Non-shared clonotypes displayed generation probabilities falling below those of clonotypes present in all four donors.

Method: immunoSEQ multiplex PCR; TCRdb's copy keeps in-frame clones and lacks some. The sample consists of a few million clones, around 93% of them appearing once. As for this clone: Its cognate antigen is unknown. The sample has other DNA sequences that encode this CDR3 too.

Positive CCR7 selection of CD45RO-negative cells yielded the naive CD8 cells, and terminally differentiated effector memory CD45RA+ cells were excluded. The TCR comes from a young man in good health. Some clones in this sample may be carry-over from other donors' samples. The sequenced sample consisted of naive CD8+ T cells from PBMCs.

CDR3 sequence: CASSVGDRGYEQYF. CDR3 nucleotide sequence: TGTGCCAGCAGCGTAGGAGACAGGGGATACGAGCAGTACTTC. This chain uses TRBV9 with TRBJ2-7; 8 bases agree with TRBD1. The V gene's germline CDR1 is SGDLS and CDR2 YYNGEE. Germline trimming cut 0 bases from V and 4 bases from J; bases unmatched to any gene: 3. CDR3 length: 14 amino acids.